This entry lists 31 T cell receptor beta chains sequenced from one sample in a study of cytomegalovirus exposure and HLA in healthy donors. PCR employed 60 Vbeta and 13 Jbeta primers. Method: immunoSEQ multiplex PCR; TCRdb's copy keeps in-frame clones and lacks some. The sample consists of 180,000 or so clones, roughly 10% of them appearing once. Sequenced: PBMCs. The receptors were sampled from a woman in her twenties or thirties in good health and CMV-seropositive.

This clone was observed a handful of times. This chain joins TRBV6-6 and TRBJ2-4; the D is unclear. Germline CDR1 MNHNY, CDR2 SVGAGI (reference sequence). V was trimmed by 9 bases and J by 0 bases, leaving 12 bases between them. This CDR3 contains 14 residues. The CDR3 loop reads CASTEPLAKNIQYF. Here the CDR3 DNA reads TGTGCCAGTACCGAGCCCTTAGCCAAAAACATTCAGTACTTC.

The rearrangement uses TRBV18 and TRBJ1-5, with 7 bases that match TRBD1. CDR3 length: 15 residues. CDR1 and CDR2 (germline): KGHSH, LQKENI. V shed 5 bases, J shed 5 bases, and the junction held 9 bases outside the gene matches. The CDR3 region has the DNA TGTGCCAGCTCAAGTAACCAGGGGGGAGATCAGCCCCAGCATTTT. Translation gives CASSSNQGGDQPQHF.

The chain recombines TRBV11-2 with TRBJ1-1, with 8 positions matching TRBD1. The V segment lost 0 bases and the J segment 11 bases; nucleotides outside the gene matches: 5. The CDR3 spans 13 residues. Germline V gene lookup returns CDR1 SGHAT and CDR2 FQNNGV. In nucleotides, the CDR3 is TGTGCCAGCAGCTTAGACGGGACAGGATGGGCTTTCTTT. It yields the protein CASSLDGTGWAFF.

This clone came up a few times. The J gene is TRBJ2-3, the V gene TRBV25-1; D may be TRBD1 (6 bases). This CDR3 is 14 amino acids long. With 5 bases removed from V and 3 bases from J, the gap between germline ends came to 12 bases. Per germline, CDR1 MGHDK and CDR2 SYGVNS. The CDR3 loop reads CASSNPGETDTQYF. For the CDR3, the DNA is TGTGCCAGCAGTAACCCAGGGGAAACAGATACGCAGTATTTT.

J is TRBJ1-2 and V is TRBV2; D gene unclear. CDR3 size: 14 residues. Germline V lookup: CDR1 SNHLY, CDR2 FYNNEI. V lost 7 bases and J lost 1, with 13 bases in between. This chain's CDR3 is CASMRSKVNYGYTF. CDR3 nucleotide sequence: TGTGCCAGCATGAGGTCTAAGGTTAACTATGGCTACACCTTC.

The chain employs TRBV6-6 and TRBJ2-7; tentatively, D is TRBD2 (6 bases). Germline CDR1 reads MNHNY; CDR2 reads SVGAGI (reference sequence). V was pared by 2 bases and J by 5 bases, with 13 bases between. The CDR3 covers 14 residues. This CDR3 reads CASSYARGRHEQYF. The CDR3 DNA sequence: TGTGCCAGCAGTTACGCCCGGGGGAGACACGAGCAGTACTTC.

This clone was counted a few times. The chain joins TRBV7-8 to TRBJ2-7; maybe TRBD2 (5 bases). Germline loops: CDR1 SGHVS, CDR2 FQNEAQ. This CDR3 has 15 amino acids. Trimming removed 4 bases from V and 1 base from J, with 14 bases in between. The CDR3 loop reads CASSSNGIESYEQYF. The CDR3 DNA follows: TGTGCCAGCAGCTCTAACGGGATCGAATCCTACGAGCAGTACTTC.

The rearrangement joins TRBV11-2 to TRBJ2-2, with 13 positions matching TRBD2. The CDR3 is 18 residues long. V dropped 5 bases and J dropped 6; count of bases not matched to a gene: 12. Germline V gene lookup returns CDR1 SGHAT and CDR2 FQNNGV. As DNA, the CDR3 is TGTGCCAGCAGCGGGGTCACTAGCGGGAGGGCCTACGCCGGGGAGCTGTTTTTT. Protein: CASSGVTSGRAYAGELFF.

V and J are TRBV7-6 and TRBJ2-3, with D maybe TRBD2 (6 bases). Trimming cost V 5 bases and J 6 bases, with 12 bases left between them. This CDR3 has 13 amino acids. CDR1 and CDR2 from the germline V gene are SGHVS and FNYEAQ. For the CDR3, the DNA is TGTGCCAGCAGCCCAGATGGGGGGGATACGCAGTATTTT. This codes for CASSPDGGDTQYF.

CDR3 DNA: TGTGCCAGCAGCGCCTACGATCAGCCCCAGCATTTT. It translates to CASSAYDQPQHF. The chain carries TRBV6-5 and TRBJ1-5; D gene unclear. The CDR3 runs to 12 residues. With 6 bases removed from V and 5 bases from J, the gap between germline ends came to 8 bases. The germline gives CDR1 MNHEY, CDR2 SVGAGI.

This clone was recorded a few times. V gene TRBV7-8 combines with J gene TRBJ2-5; 12 nucleotides agree with TRBD2. Germline loops: CDR1 SGHVS, CDR2 FQNEAQ. CDR3 length equals 18 residues. V shed 1 base and J 0 bases; nucleotides not matched to a gene: 6. In nucleotides, the CDR3 is TGTGCCAGCAGCTTAGGCACTAGCGGGAGGATGTACCAAGAGACCCAGTACTTC. Translating gives CASSLGTSGRMYQETQYF.

This clone was seen more than once but under ten times. The chain recombines TRBV30 with TRBJ1-1, with 8 bases matching TRBD1. Losses at the gene ends were 3 bases for V and 7 bases for J; bases not matched to a gene: 4. CDR3 length: 12 residues. Germline V gene sequence: CDR1 GTSNPN, CDR2 SVGIG (reference sequence). CDR3 coding DNA: TGTGCCTGGAGGAGACAGGGGAGTGAAGCTTTCTTT. Protein product: CAWRRQGSEAFF. The variable domain in full, with the rest retrieved from reference TRBV30 and TRBJ1-1, is SQTIHQWPATLVQPVGSPLSLECTVEGTSNPNLYWYRQAAGRGLQLLFYSVGIGQISSEVPQNLSASRPQDRQFILSSKKLLLSDSGFYLCAWRRQGSEAFFGQGTRLTVV.

In this sample, this clone turned up a few times. The gene calls are TRBV29-1 and TRBJ2-1; the match to TRBD2 covers 15 bases. J lost 6 bases, V lost 4 bases, and 7 bases had no gene match. CDR3 size: 16 residues. CDR1 is SQVTM, CDR2 ANQGSEA, per germline. The CDR3: CSVAVRGLAGGNEQFF. In nucleotides, the CDR3 is TGCAGCGTTGCCGTAAGGGGACTAGCGGGAGGCAATGAGCAGTTCTTC.

This clone has a handful of counts. V gene TRBV30 combines with J gene TRBJ2-7; D remains ambiguous. The CDR3 is 12 amino acids. Germline V CDR1 and CDR2: GTSNPN, SVGIG (reference sequence). V shed 6 bases and J shed 3 bases, with 12 bases lying between them. The CDR3 here is CACCGSYYEQYF. CDR3 nucleotides: TGTGCCTGCTGCGGCTCCTACTACGAGCAGTACTTC.

The chain couples TRBV13 to TRBJ1-2; the D is unclear. Per the germline V gene, CDR1 is PRHDT and CDR2 is FYEKMQ (reference sequence). The CDR3 length is 13 residues. V was clipped by 5 bases and J by 8 bases, with 15 bases between them. CDR3 sequence reads: CASSERVAAGYTF. CDR3 in DNA: TGTGCCAGCAGCGAGAGGGTTGCAGCGGGCTACACCTTC.

This clone was seen only a few times. The chain couples TRBV6-5 to TRBJ2-7; the D is unclear. This CDR3 spans 14 amino acids. Germline assignment: CDR1 MNHEY and CDR2 SVGAGI. The V end was cut by 6 bases, the J end by 0 bases, with 12 bases between. The CDR3 region is CASRLSGSSYEQYF. The CDR3, as DNA: TGTGCCAGCAGATTGTCGGGTAGCTCCTACGAGCAGTACTTC.

CDR3 nucleotides: TGCGCCAGCAGGCCCGGGACAGGGGGCGAGGGTCAGCCCCAGCATTTT. Its protein product is CASRPGTGGEGQPQHF. The rearrangement uses TRBV5-1 and TRBJ1-5, with 12 bases lining up with TRBD1. In germline, CDR1 is SGHRS, CDR2 YFSETQ. The CDR3 is 16 residues long. V was pared by 5 bases and J by 6 bases, with 9 bases of the junction left unmatched.

This clone appeared a few times. A read error may produce the germline difference seen at one junction end. The chain has TRBV29-1 and TRBJ2-1; weak D call: TRBD2 (6 bases). Germline CDR1 reads SQVTM; CDR2 reads ANQGSEA. This CDR3 spans 12 amino acids. DNA for the CDR3: TGCAGCGCTGAAGTCCTAGGGCGGGGAGGGTTCTTC. Its translation is CSAEVLGRGGFF.

The rearrangement joins TRBV5-1 to TRBJ2-7, with D maybe TRBD1 (6 bases). V lost 1 base and J lost 1, with 12 bases in between. The CDR3 runs to 15 residues. The germline V gene has CDR1 SGHRS and CDR2 YFSETQ. CDR3 region: CASSLPGHPSYEQYF. Here the CDR3 DNA reads TGCGCCAGCAGCTTGCCGGGACACCCTTCCTACGAGCAGTACTTC.

This chain uses TRBV19 with TRBJ2-1; D perhaps matches TRBD2 (6 bases). CDR1 is LNHDA and CDR2 is SQIVND in the germline V gene (reference sequence). CDR3 length equals 15 residues. V was pared by 1 base and J by 4 bases, with 11 bases between. In nucleotides, the CDR3 is TGTGCCAGTAGTATAGGGCCTAGCGAGTACAATGAGCAGTTCTTC. Translating gives CASSIGPSEYNEQFF. Full variable domain (outside the CDR3, taken from reference TRBV19 and TRBJ2-1): DGGITQSPKYLFRKEGQNVTLSCEQNLNHDAMYWYRQDPGQGLRLIYYSQIVNDFQKGDIAEGYSVSREKKESFPLTVTSAQKNPTAFYLCASSIGPSEYNEQFFGPGTRLTVL.

The J gene is TRBJ2-6, the V gene TRBV5-1, with D possibly TRBD1 on 6 matching bases. Trimming stripped 8 bases from V and 2 bases from J, with 11 bases between. This CDR3 has 14 residues. The germline V gene has CDR1 SGHRS and CDR2 YFSETQ. CDR3 region: CASYGTPGANVLTF. In DNA, the CDR3 is TGCGCCAGTTACGGGACACCTGGGGCCAACGTCCTGACTTTC. Full variable domain (missing parts from reference TRBV5-1 and TRBJ2-6): KAGVTQTPRYLIKTRGQQVTLSCSPISGHRSVSWYQQTPGQGLQFLFEYFSETQRNKGNFPGRFSGRQFSNSRSEMNVSTLELGDSALYLCASYGTPGANVLTFGAGSRLTVL.

The sample holds a few counts of this clone. This chain links TRBV30 with TRBJ1-5; 7 bases are a match to TRBD1. The CDR3 is 15 residues long. Germline CDR1 and CDR2: GTSNPN and SVGIG (reference sequence). Trimming took 0 bases from V and 3 from J; bases not matched to a gene: 5. CDR3 region: CAWSVRGQVNQPQHF. The CDR3 DNA follows: TGTGCCTGGAGTGTACGCGGACAGGTCAATCAGCCCCAGCATTTT. Supplemented by reference TRBV30 and TRBJ1-5, the full variable domain reads SQTIHQWPATLVQPVGSPLSLECTVEGTSNPNLYWYRQAAGRGLQLLFYSVGIGQISSEVPQNLSASRPQDRQFILSSKKLLLSDSGFYLCAWSVRGQVNQPQHFGDGTRLSIL.

Only a few counts were recorded for this clone. The chain employs TRBV10-3 and TRBJ1-5; a weak D match, TRBD1 (6 bases). Germline V lookup: CDR1 ENHRY, CDR2 SYGVKD. Between the trimmed V and J ends, which lost 8 bases and 3 bases, there was a span of 8 bases. This CDR3 contains 12 residues. CDR3 in DNA: TGTGCCATCGGGGACACCAATCAGCCCCAGCATTTT. Protein: CAIGDTNQPQHF.

This clone occurred a few times. This chain joins TRBV27 and TRBJ2-3; 12 bases are a match to TRBD2. The CDR3 covers 15 residues. CDR1 MNHEY and CDR2 SMNVEV come from the germline V gene (reference sequence). V trimming: 4 bases; J trimming: 6 bases; junction bases outside the gene matches: 5. The CDR3 coding sequence is TGTGCCAGCAGTTCGCTCGGACTAGCGGGGGATACGCAGTATTTT. This codes for CASSSLGLAGDTQYF.

The V and J genes are TRBV11-2 and TRBJ2-7, with 7 bases matching TRBD1. The V segment lost 3 bases and the J segment 7 bases; nucleotides outside the gene matches: 15. The germline V gene encodes CDR1 SGHAT and CDR2 FQNNGV. The CDR3 is 16 amino acids. This CDR3 reads CASSFLPGQLAGEQYF. CDR3 coding DNA: TGTGCCAGCAGCTTCCTTCCGGGACAGTTGGCTGGGGAGCAGTACTTC.

The chain uses TRBV7-6 and TRBJ1-2, with 8 bases matching TRBD1. The CDR3 is 16 amino acids. Germline CDR1 reads SGHVS; CDR2 reads FNYEAQ. Losses at the gene ends were 1 base for V and 9 bases for J; bases not matched to a gene: 13. The CDR3 sequence is CASSLGRQGRRESYTF. CDR3 bases: TGTGCCAGCAGCTTAGGCCGACAGGGGCGGAGGGAGAGCTACACCTTC.

The rearrangement uses TRBV2 and TRBJ2-1, with 8 bases aligning to TRBD2. V shed 7 bases and J 4 bases; nucleotides not matched to a gene: 9. Looked up from germline, CDR1 is SNHLY and CDR2 is FYNNEI. The CDR3 is 15 residues long. CDR3 DNA sequence: TGTGCCAGCACCTTCACCGGGACTAGGTACAATGAGCAGTTCTTC. It codes for CASTFTGTRYNEQFF.

Comment on this clone: A read error is likely, as this CDR3 ends without the conserved phenylalanine or tryptophan. The chain carries TRBV14 and TRBJ1-5; D gene unclear. V lost 0 bases to trimming and J lost 7 bases, with 13 bases between them. Germline V gene sequence: CDR1 SGHDN, CDR2 FVKESK. The CDR3 spans 15 residues. In DNA form, the CDR3 reads TGTGCCAGCAGCCAAGATGGGAGGGCTGGGCAGCCCCAGCATGTT. This encodes CASSQDGRAGQPQHV.

This clone was seen a handful of times. V and J are TRBV5-1 and TRBJ2-5, with 7 bases fitting TRBD1. The germline gives CDR1 SGHRS, CDR2 YFSETQ. J gave up 3 bases and V 0 bases, and 5 bases lay outside the gene matches. The CDR3 is made up of 15 amino acids. In DNA, the CDR3 is TGCGCCAGCAGCTTGGGGCCCGGGACAGAAGAGACCCAGTACTTC. Translation: CASSLGPGTEETQYF.

A few counts support this clone. This sequence joins TRBV6-1 and TRBJ2-1, with D maybe TRBD1 (6 bases). V was trimmed by 6 bases and J by 15 bases, leaving 15 bases between them. The CDR3 has 11 amino acids. Germline CDR1 is MNHNS and CDR2 is SASEGT. The CDR3 bases are TGTGCCAGCAGCTCTTCACAGGGTTGGTTCTTC. Translation: CASSSSQGWFF.

This chain uses TRBV2 with TRBJ2-7; 9 bases line up with TRBD1. Germline-derived CDR1 and CDR2 are SNHLY and FYNNEI. The CDR3 runs 13 residues. The V gene end was trimmed by 4 bases and the J gene end by 3 bases; junction bases not matched to a gene: 1. CDR3 in amino acids: CASSGQGDYEQYF. For the CDR3, the DNA is TGTGCCAGCAGTGGACAGGGGGACTACGAGCAGTACTTC.